This T cell receptor (beta chain) was sequenced during a study of T cells in localized non-small cell lung cancer. The CDR3 has 14 amino acids. Per germline, CDR1 LNHDA and CDR2 SQIVND (reference sequence). V lost 6 bases and J 4 bases, leaving 13 bases between the germline ends. On this clone: The antigen is unknown.

Study-wide findings and caveats: In uninvolved adjacent lung, T cell clonality reached its highest value, exceeding tumor.

Repertoires were generated with immunoSEQ multiplex PCR, while TCRdb's copy carries only in-frame clones and drops some. Of several thousand clones listed, around 60% are singletons. The specimen comprised lymph node tissue, sampled before any cancer treatment. The sequence came from a male donor older than 55 with stage I squamous cell lung carcinoma. The chain is built from TRBV19 and TRBJ1-3, with D perhaps matching TRBD1 (5 bases). This CDR3 reads CASRGAPPGNTIYF. The CDR3 coding sequence is TGTGCCAGTAGAGGGGCGCCGCCGGGAAACACCATATATTTT.